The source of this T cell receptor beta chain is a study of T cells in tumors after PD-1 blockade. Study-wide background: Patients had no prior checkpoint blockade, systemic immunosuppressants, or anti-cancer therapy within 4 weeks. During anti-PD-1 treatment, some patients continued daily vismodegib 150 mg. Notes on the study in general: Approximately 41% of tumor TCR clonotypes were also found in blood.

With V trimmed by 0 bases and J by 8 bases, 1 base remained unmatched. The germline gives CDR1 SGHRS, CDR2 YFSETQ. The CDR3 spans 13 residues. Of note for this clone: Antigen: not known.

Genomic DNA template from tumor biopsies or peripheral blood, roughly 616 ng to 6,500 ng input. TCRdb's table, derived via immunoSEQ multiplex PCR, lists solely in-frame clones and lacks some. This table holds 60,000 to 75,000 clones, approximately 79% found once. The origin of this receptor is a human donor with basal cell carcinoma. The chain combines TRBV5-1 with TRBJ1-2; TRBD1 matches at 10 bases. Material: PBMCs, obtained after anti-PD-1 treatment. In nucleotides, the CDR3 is TGCGCCAGCAGCTTGGCGGGACAGGGGGGCTACACCTTC. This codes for CASSLAGQGGYTF.